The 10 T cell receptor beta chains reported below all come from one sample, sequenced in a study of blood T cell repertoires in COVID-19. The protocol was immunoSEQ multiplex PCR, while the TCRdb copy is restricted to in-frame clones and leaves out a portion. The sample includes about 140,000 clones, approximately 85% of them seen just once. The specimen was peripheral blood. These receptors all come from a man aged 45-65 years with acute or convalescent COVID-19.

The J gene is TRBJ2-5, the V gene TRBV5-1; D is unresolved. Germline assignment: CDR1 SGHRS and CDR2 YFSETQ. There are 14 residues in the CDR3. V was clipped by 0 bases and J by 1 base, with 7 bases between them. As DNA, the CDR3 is TGCGCCAGCAGCTTGGCCGCGGCCCAAGAGACCCAGTACTTC. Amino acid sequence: CASSLAAAQETQYF. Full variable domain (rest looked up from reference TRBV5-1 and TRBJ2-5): KAGVTQTPRYLIKTRGQQVTLSCSPISGHRSVSWYQQTPGQGLQFLFEYFSETQRNKGNFPGRFSGRQFSNSRSEMNVSTLELGDSALYLCASSLAAAQETQYFGPGTRLLVL.

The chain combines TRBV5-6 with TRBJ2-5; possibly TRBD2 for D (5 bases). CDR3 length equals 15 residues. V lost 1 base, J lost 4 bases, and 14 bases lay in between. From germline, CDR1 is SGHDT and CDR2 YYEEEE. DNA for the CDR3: TGTGCCAGCAGCTTGTACGGCCGAGGGAGAGAGACCCAGTACTTC. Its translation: CASSLYGRGRETQYF.

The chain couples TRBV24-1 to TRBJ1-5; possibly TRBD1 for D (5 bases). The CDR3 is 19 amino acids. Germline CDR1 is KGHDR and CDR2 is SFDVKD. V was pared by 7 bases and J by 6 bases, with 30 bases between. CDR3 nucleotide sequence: TGTGCCACCAGCGGACATGCTGCGGGGGATCCCCTAGGGATTCAGCCCCAGCATTTT. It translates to CATSGHAAGDPLGIQPQHF.

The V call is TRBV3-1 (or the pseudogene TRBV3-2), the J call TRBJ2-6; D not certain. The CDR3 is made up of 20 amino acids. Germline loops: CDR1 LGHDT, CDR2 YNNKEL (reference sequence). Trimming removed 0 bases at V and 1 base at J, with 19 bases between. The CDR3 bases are TGTGCCAGCAGCCAAGATCCCTGGTTTGAGGATTGGTCTGGGGCCAACGTCCTGACTTTC. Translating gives CASSQDPWFEDWSGANVLTF.

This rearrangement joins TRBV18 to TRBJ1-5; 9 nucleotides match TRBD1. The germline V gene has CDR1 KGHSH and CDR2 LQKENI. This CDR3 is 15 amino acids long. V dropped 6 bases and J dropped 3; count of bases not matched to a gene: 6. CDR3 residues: CASSKGQGNNQPQHF. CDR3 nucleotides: TGTGCCAGCTCGAAGGGACAGGGAAACAATCAGCCCCAGCATTTT.

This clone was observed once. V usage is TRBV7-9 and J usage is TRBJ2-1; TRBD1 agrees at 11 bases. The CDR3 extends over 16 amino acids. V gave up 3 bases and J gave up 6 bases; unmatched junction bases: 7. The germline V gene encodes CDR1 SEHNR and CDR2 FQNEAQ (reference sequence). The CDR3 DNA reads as TGTGCCAGCAGCTTCCCCGGGACAGGGGGAGGCAATGAGCAGTTCTTC. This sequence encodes CASSFPGTGGGNEQFF. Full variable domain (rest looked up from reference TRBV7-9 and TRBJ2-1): DTGVSQNPRHKITKRGQNVTFRCDPISEHNRLYWYRQTLGQGPEFLTYFQNEAQLEKSRLLSDRFSAERPKGSFSTLEIQRTEQGDSAMYLCASSFPGTGGGNEQFFGPGTRLTVL.

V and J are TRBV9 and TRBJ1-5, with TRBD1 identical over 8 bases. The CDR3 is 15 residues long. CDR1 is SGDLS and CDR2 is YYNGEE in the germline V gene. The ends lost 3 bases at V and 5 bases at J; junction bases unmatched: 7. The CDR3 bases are TGTGCCAGCAGCGGATGGGACAGGCGGGATCAGCCCCAGCATTTT. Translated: CASSGWDRRDQPQHF. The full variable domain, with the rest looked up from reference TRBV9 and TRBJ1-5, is DSGVTQTPKHLITATGQRVTLRCSPRSGDLSVYWYQQSLDQGLQFLIQYYNGEERAKGNILERFSAQQFPDLHSELNLSSLELGDSALYFCASSGWDRRDQPQHFGDGTRLSIL.

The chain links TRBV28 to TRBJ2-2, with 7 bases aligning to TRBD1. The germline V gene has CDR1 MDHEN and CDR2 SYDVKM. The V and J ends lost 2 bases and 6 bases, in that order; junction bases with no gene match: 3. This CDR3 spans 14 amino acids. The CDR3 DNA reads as TGTGCCAGCAGTTTAGGGGACAGAGCCGGGGAGCTGTTTTTT. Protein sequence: CASSLGDRAGELFF.

CDR3 bases: TGTGCCAGCAGCGCACAGGGAAATGGTGGCAATGAGCAGTTCTTC. Residues: CASSAQGNGGNEQFF. The chain carries TRBV9 and TRBJ2-1; D may be TRBD1 (6 bases). V shed 3 bases and J shed 6 bases, with 16 bases lying between them. Germline V CDR1 and CDR2: SGDLS, YYNGEE. CDR3 length equals 15 residues.

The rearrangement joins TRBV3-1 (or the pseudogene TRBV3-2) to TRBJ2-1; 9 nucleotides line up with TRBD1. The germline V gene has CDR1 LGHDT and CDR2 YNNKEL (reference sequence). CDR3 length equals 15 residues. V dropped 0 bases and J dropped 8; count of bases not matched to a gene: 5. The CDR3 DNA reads TGTGCCAGCAGCCAAGAGGGGACAGGGACCCATGAGCAGTTCTTC. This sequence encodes CASSQEGTGTHEQFF.